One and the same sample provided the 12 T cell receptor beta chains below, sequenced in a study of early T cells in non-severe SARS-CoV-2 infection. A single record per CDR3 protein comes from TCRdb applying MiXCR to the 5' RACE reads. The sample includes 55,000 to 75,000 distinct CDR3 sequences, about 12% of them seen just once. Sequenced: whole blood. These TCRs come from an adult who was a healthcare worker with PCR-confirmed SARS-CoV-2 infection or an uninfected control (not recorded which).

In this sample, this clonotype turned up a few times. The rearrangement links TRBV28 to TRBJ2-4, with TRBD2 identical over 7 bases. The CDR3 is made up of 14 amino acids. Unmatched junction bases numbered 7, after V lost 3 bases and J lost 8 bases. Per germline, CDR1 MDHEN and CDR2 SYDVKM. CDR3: CASSFGRERDIQYF. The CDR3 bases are TGTGCCAGCAGTTTTGGGCGGGAGCGGGACATTCAGTACTTC.

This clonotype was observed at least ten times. The CDR3 region is CAWSGQGYTEAFF. The DNA of the CDR3 is TGTGCCTGGAGTGGACAGGGATACACTGAAGCTTTCTTT. The rearrangement uses TRBV30 and TRBJ1-1, with TRBD1 identical over 7 bases. This CDR3 region has 13 residues. CDR1 is GTSNPN, CDR2 SVGIG, per germline (reference sequence). The trim removed 1 base at V and 3 bases at J, leaving 2 bases unmatched. Full variable domain (rest looked up from reference TRBV30 and TRBJ1-1): SQTIHQWPATLVQPVGSPLSLECTVEGTSNPNLYWYRQAAGRGLQLLFYSVGIGQISSEVPQNLSASRPQDRQFILSSKKLLLSDSGFYLCAWSGQGYTEAFFGQGTRLTVV.

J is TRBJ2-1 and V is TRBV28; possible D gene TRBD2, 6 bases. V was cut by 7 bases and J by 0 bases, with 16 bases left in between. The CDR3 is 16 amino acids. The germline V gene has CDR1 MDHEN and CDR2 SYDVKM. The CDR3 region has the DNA TGTGCCAGCATTACGACGGGAGCCAACTCCTACAATGAGCAGTTCTTC. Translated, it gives CASITTGANSYNEQFF.

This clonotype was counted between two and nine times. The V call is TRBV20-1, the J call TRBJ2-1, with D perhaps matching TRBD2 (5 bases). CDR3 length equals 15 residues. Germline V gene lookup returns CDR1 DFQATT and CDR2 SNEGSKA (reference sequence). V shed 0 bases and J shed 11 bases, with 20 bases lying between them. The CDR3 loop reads CSARDRPAVTMKQFF. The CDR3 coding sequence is TGCAGTGCTAGAGATCGGCCAGCGGTAACAATGAAGCAGTTCTTC.

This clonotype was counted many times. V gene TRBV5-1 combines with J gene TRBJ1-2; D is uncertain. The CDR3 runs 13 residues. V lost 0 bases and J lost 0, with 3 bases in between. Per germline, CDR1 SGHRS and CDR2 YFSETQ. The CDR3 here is CASSLVTNYGYTF. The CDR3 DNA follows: TGCGCCAGCAGCTTGGTTACTAACTATGGCTACACCTTC. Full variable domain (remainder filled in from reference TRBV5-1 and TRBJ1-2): KAGVTQTPRYLIKTRGQQVTLSCSPISGHRSVSWYQQTPGQGLQFLFEYFSETQRNKGNFPGRFSGRQFSNSRSEMNVSTLELGDSALYLCASSLVTNYGYTFGSGTRLTVV.

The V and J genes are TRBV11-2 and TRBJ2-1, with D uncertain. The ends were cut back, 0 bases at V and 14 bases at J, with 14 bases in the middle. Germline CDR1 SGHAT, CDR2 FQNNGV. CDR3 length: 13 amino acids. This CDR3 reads CASSLDRAPWEFF. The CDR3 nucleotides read TGTGCCAGCAGCTTAGATCGGGCGCCCTGGGAGTTCTTC.

CDR3 bases: TGTGCCAGCAGTTTACCCGGGACAGGGTCCTACGAGCAGTACTTC. Its protein is CASSLPGTGSYEQYF. The chain couples TRBV28 to TRBJ2-7, with TRBD1 matching over 9 bases. Germline assignment: CDR1 MDHEN and CDR2 SYDVKM. CDR3 length: 15 residues. V lost 2 bases and J lost 1; bases outside the gene matches: 3.

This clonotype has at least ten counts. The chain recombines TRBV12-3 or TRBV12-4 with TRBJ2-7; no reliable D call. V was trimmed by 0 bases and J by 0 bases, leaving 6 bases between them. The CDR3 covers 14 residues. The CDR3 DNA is TGTGCCAGCAGTTTAGCGGCAGGCTCCTACGAGCAGTACTTC. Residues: CASSLAAGSYEQYF.

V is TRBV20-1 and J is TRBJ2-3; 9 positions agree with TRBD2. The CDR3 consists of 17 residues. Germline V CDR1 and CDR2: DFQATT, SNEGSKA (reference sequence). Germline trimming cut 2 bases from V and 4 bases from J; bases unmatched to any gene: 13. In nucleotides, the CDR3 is TGCAGTGCTAGATCTTTAGCGGGAGACGAGTATGCAGATACGCAGTATTTT. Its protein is CSARSLAGDEYADTQYF.

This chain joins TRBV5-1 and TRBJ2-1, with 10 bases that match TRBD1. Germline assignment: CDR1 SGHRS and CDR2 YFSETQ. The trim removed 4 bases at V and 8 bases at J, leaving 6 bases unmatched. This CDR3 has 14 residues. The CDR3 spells CASSRGQGVDEQFF. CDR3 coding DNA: TGCGCCAGCAGCAGAGGACAGGGGGTCGATGAGCAGTTCTTC.

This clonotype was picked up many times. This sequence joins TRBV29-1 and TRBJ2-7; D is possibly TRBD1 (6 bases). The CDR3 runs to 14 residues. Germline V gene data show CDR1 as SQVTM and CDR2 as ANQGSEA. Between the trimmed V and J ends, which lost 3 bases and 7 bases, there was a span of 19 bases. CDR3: CSVDQGSALGEQYF. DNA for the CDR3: TGCAGCGTTGACCAGGGGTCCGCCCTGGGGGAGCAGTACTTC.

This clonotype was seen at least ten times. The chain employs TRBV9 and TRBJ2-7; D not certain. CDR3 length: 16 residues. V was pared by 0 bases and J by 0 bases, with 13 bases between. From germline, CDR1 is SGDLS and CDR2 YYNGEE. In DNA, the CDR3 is TGTGCCAGCAGCGTAGGACAAGACCCGAGCTCCTACGAGCAGTACTTC. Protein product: CASSVGQDPSSYEQYF.